This entry lists 8 T cell receptor beta chains sequenced from one sample in a study of blood T cell repertoires in COVID-19. TCRdb's table, derived via immunoSEQ multiplex PCR, lists solely in-frame clones and lacks some. This sample has about 320,000 clones, with just under 90% found just once. Input material: peripheral blood. The receptors shown here come from a young woman with COVID-19, enrolled during active disease.

Comment on this clone: Other DNA sequences of this sample code for an identical CDR3. The chain has TRBV18 and TRBJ1-4; 7 nucleotides match TRBD1. Germline values: CDR1 KGHSH, CDR2 LQKENI. V dropped 1 base and J dropped 5; count of bases not matched to a gene: 4. The CDR3 is made up of 15 amino acids. CDR3 residues: CASSPQGAPNEKLFF. In DNA, the CDR3 is TGTGCCAGCTCACCACAGGGGGCTCCAAATGAAAAACTGTTTTTT.

The table lists this clone with a few counts. The rearrangement links TRBV5-4 to TRBJ1-2; no firm D call. Germline values: CDR1 SGHNT, CDR2 YYREEE (reference sequence). Trimming removed 4 bases from V and 1 base from J, with 11 bases in between. The CDR3 contains 14 residues. CDR3 nucleotide sequence: TGTGCCAGCAGCACCCACACCATTAACTATGGCTACACCTTC. This encodes CASSTHTINYGYTF.

This clone was seen a handful of times. The chain joins TRBV6-1 to TRBJ2-6; 7 nucleotides align to TRBD1. Germline CDR1 is MNHNS and CDR2 is SASEGT. V lost 3 bases, J lost 4 bases, and 6 bases stayed unmatched. The CDR3 consists of 16 residues. CDR3 nucleotide sequence: TGTGCCAGCAGTGAGACAGGGACAGCGGGGGCCAACGTCCTGACTTTC. It yields the protein CASSETGTAGANVLTF.

The chain joins TRBV2 to TRBJ2-7; 9 nucleotides align to TRBD2. The V and J ends lost 6 bases and 2 bases, in that order; junction bases with no gene match: 8. This CDR3 region has 15 residues. Germline V lookup: CDR1 SNHLY, CDR2 FYNNEI. CDR3 sequence reads: CASSPGAGGPYEQYF. The CDR3 DNA is TGTGCCAGCAGCCCCGGCGCGGGGGGGCCCTACGAGCAGTACTTC. Using reference TRBV2 and TRBJ2-7 for the parts outside the CDR3, the full variable domain is EPEVTQTPSHQVTQMGQEVILRCVPISNHLYFYWYRQILGQKVEFLVSFYNNEISEKSEIFDDQFSVERPDGSNFTLKIRSTKLEDSAMYFCASSPGAGGPYEQYFGPGTRLTVT.

This clone was seen only once. The genes are TRBV19 and TRBJ2-1, with 7 bases that match TRBD2. The germline gives CDR1 LNHDA, CDR2 SQIVND (reference sequence). The CDR3 runs 15 residues. J gave up 6 bases and V 3 bases, and 8 bases lay outside the gene matches. Written as DNA, the CDR3 is TGTGCCAGTAGTATCCTACGACTAGCCTTCAATGAGCAGTTCTTC. Protein sequence: CASSILRLAFNEQFF.

The chain is built from TRBV5-1 and TRBJ2-2; 8 nucleotides align to TRBD1. CDR1 SGHRS and CDR2 YFSETQ come from the germline V gene. J lost 5 bases, V lost 4 bases, and 13 bases had no gene match. This CDR3 is built from 17 residues. CDR3 in DNA: TGCGCCAGCAGCCCGGACCCCCAGGGGGCTCTGACCGGGGAGCTGTTTTTT. It yields the protein CASSPDPQGALTGELFF.

The chain has TRBV19 and TRBJ1-6; D gene unclear. Between the trimmed V and J ends, which lost 5 bases and 5 bases, there was a span of 10 bases. This CDR3 comprises 14 residues. Germline V CDR1 and CDR2: LNHDA, SQIVND (reference sequence). This CDR3 reads CASSAQAHNSPLHF. Here the CDR3 DNA reads TGTGCCAGTAGTGCCCAGGCTCATAATTCACCCCTCCACTTT.

Only a few counts were recorded for this clone. V usage is TRBV20-1 and J usage is TRBJ1-1; D is unresolved. Trimming stripped 3 bases from V and 5 bases from J, with 13 bases between. The germline gives CDR1 DFQATT, CDR2 SNEGSKA (reference sequence). The CDR3 is 13 residues long. CDR3 nucleotide sequence: TGCAGTGCTAGTCGCGCGGGGTTGACTGAAGCTTTCTTT. It encodes CSASRAGLTEAFF.